What follows is one T cell receptor (beta chain) and its context. What it binds is unknown. Drawing of blood for sampling happened at baseline, at cycle 4 day 1, and at cycle 7 day 1. The source of the sample is a study of OX40 agonist ivuxolimab in advanced cancers. About the research overall: Three partial responders included one hepatocellular carcinoma patient and two cutaneous melanoma patients.

The CDR3 loop spans 12 amino acids. Germline V CDR1 and CDR2: GTSNPN, SVGIG (reference sequence). V was clipped by 3 bases and J by 9 bases; unmatched bases: 3. The table came from immunoSEQ multiplex PCR; TCRdb's copy has only in-frame clones and leaves some out. The sample includes 53,000 or so clones, about four fifths of them seen just once. Study-level results: Expanded clones were, on average, more numerous in CD8+ T cells than in CD4+.

The source material was CD4+ or CD8+ T cells sorted from blood, sampled in a trial of the OX40 agonist ivuxolimab. This sequence originates from an adult with an advanced solid tumor such as melanoma, head and neck, liver or kidney cancer. The gene calls are TRBV30 and TRBJ2-1; 9 nucleotides line up with TRBD1. CDR3 protein: CAWSGQGFEQFF. The DNA for the CDR3 is TGTGCCTGGAGCGGACAGGGGTTTGAGCAGTTCTTC.